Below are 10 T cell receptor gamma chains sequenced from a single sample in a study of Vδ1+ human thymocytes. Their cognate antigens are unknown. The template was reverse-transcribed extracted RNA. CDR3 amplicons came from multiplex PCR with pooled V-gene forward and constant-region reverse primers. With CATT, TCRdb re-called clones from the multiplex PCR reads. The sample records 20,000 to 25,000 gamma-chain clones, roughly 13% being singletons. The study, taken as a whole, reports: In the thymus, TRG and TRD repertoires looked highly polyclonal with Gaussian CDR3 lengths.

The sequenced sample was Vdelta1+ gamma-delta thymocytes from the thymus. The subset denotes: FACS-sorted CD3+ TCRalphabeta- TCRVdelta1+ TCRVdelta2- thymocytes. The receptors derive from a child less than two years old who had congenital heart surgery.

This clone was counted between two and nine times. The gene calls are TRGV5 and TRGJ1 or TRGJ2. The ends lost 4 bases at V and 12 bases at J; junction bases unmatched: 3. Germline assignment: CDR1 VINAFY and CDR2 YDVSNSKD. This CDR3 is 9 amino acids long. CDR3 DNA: TGTGCCACCTGGGAAGGGAAACTCTTT. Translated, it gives CATWEGKLF.

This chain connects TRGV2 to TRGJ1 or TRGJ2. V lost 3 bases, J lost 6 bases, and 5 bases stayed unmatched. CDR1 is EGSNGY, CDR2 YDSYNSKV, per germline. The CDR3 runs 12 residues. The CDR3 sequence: CATWDQSYKKLF. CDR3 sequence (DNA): TGTGCCACCTGGGACCAGAGTTATAAGAAACTCTTT.

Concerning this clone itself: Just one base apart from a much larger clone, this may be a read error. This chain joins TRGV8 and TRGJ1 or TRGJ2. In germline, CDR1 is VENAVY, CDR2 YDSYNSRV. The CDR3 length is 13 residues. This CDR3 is CATWDSNYYKKLF. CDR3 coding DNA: TGTGCCACCTGGGATTCGAATTATTATAAGAAGCTCTTT.

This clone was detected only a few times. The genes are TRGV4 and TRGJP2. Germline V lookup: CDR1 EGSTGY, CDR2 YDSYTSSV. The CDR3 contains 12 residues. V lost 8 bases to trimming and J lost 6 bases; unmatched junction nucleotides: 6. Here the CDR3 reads CATSIRDWIKTF. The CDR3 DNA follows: TGTGCCACCTCTATCCGTGATTGGATCAAGACGTTT.

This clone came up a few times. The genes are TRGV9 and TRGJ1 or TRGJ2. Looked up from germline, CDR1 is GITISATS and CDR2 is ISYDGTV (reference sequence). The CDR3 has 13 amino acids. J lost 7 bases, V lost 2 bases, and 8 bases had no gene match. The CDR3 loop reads CALWEDFGYKKLF. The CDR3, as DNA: TGTGCCTTGTGGGAGGACTTTGGGTATAAGAAACTCTTT.

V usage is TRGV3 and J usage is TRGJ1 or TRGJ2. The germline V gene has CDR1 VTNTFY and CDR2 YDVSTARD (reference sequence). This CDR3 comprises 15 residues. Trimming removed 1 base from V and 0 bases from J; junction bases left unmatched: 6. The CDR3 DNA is TGTGCCACCTGGGACAGTTTGAAGAATTATTATAAGAAACTCTTT. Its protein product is CATWDSLKNYYKKLF.

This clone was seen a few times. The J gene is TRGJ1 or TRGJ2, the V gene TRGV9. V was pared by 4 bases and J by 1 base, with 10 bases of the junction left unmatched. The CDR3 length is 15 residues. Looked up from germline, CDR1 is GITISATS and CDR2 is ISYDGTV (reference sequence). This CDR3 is CALWEGCQNYYKKLF. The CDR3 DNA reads TGTGCCTTGTGGGAAGGATGCCAAAATTATTATAAGAAACTCTTT.

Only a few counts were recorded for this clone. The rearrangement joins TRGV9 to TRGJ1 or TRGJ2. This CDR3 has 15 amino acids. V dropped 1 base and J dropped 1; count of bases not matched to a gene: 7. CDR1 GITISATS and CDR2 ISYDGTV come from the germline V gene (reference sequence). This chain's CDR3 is CALWEVPLNYYKKLF. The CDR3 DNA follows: TGTGCCTTGTGGGAGGTTCCACTCAATTATTATAAGAAACTCTTT.

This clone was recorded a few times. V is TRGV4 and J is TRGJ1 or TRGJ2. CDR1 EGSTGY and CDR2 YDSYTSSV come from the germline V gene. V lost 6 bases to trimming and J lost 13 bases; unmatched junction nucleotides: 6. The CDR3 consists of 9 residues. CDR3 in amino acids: CATWNIKLF. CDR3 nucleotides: TGTGCCACCTGGAACATAAAACTCTTT.

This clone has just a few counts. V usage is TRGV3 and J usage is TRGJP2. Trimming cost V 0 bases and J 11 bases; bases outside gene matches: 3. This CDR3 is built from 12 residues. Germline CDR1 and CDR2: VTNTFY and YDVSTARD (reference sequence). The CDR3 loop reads CATWDRRWIKTF. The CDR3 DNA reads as TGTGCCACCTGGGACAGGCGATGGATCAAGACGTTT.